This is a list of T cell receptor beta chains from one sample in a study of cytomegalovirus exposure and HLA in healthy donors. Generated by immunoSEQ multiplex PCR, the TCRdb table keeps only in-frame clones and is missing some. The data contain under 200,000 clones, 70% to 85% of them singletons. Material for sequencing was PBMCs. The receptors were gathered from a woman under 40 in good health and CMV-seropositive. Each CDR3 is given with its conserved first and last residue. Each record gives: V gene, clone size, J gene, D gene, CDR3 DNA, CDR3 protein. D genes are given only for firm matches. Clone size appears in some rows only: once, few, many, or a class for an expanded clone.

TRBV6-5	.	TRBJ2-1	.	TGTGCCAGCAGTTATTTTTCAGGGTCAAAGTGGGAGCAGTTCTTC	CASSYFSGSKWEQFF
TRBV5-4	.	TRBJ2-7	TRBD1	TGTGCCAGCAGCCGGACAGGGGCCTACGAGCAGTACTTC	CASSRTGAYEQYF
TRBV4-2	few	TRBJ2-2	TRBD2	TGTGCCAGCAGCCTACGCGGGACTAGCGGGGGCCGGAACACCGGGGAGCTGTTTTTT	CASSLRGTSGGRNTGELFF
TRBV9	.	TRBJ2-1	TRBD2	TGTGCCAGCAGCGTAGTAGCGGGTTCCTCCTACAATGAGCAGTTCTTC	CASSVVAGSSYNEQFF
TRBV4-1	.	TRBJ2-7	TRBD1	TGCGCCAGCAGCCACGGACAGGGGGCTTCCTTCTACGAGCAGTACTTC	CASSHGQGASFYEQYF
TRBV4-1	once	TRBJ2-7	.	TGCGCCAGCAGCCCCGAGGCCAGGGGGGCCTCCTACGAGCAGTACTTC	CASSPEARGASYEQYF
TRBV27	.	TRBJ2-2	.	TGTGCCAGCAGTTTAGGGCTGGACAGTTCGAACACCGGGGAGCTGTTTTTT	CASSLGLDSSNTGELFF
TRBV12-2	.	TRBJ2-1	.	TGTGCAAGTCGCTCGGGACAGAGCTCCTACAATGAGCAGTTCTTC	CASRSGQSSYNEQFF
TRBV5-1	.	TRBJ2-7	TRBD1	TGCGCCAGCAGCTTGGTATCGGGACAGTACGACGAGCAGTACTTC	CASSLVSGQYDEQYF
TRBV4-1	.	TRBJ1-2	TRBD1	TGCGCCAGCAGCCAAGTCAAGGGGGCGCACTATGGCTACACCTTC	CASSQVKGAHYGYTF
TRBV5-4	.	TRBJ2-7	TRBD2	TGTGCCAGCAGCTCTGGCGTCGGGACTAGCGACGAGCAGTACTTC	CASSSGVGTSDEQYF
TRBV27	.	TRBJ2-5	.	TGTGCCAGCAGTACCCCAGGGGTCTGGGAGACCCAGTACTTC	CASSTPGVWETQYF
TRBV7-6	.	TRBJ1-1	.	TGTGCCAGCAGCTTCGACACGGAGGCGATCCCAAACACTGAAGCTTTCTTT	CASSFDTEAIPNTEAFF
TRBV23-1	.	TRBJ1-2	.	TGCGCCAGCAGTCAAAAAACTCGTGATTACTATGGCTACACCTTC	CASSQKTRDYYGYTF
TRBV7-9	.	TRBJ2-1	TRBD2	TGTGCCAGCAGCCCGCGACTAGCGGGGGGGTTGGATGAGCAGTTCTTC	CASSPRLAGGLDEQFF
TRBV27	.	TRBJ2-2	TRBD2	TGTGCCAGCAGTTTAATAGCGGGAGCCGGGGAGCTGTTTTTT	CASSLIAGAGELFF
TRBV27	.	TRBJ2-3	TRBD1	TGTGCCAGCAGTTTAATCCGCGACAGGGGAGTTAAGGGTGCCTCCACAGATACGCAGTATTTT	CASSLIRDRGVKGASTDTQYF
TRBV25-1	.	TRBJ2-7	.	TGTGCCAGCGGGGACGCGGGGACAGCCTACGAGCAGTACTTC	CASGDAGTAYEQYF
TRBV5-1	.	TRBJ2-6	.	TGCGCCAGCAGCTTGGTGGTGGGACTGGGGATGGGAGGGGCCAACGTCCTGACTTTC	CASSLVVGLGMGGANVLTF
TRBV2	.	TRBJ2-2	TRBD2	TGTGCCGTTACTACCGGGACTAGCGGGAGTCATATCACCGGGGAGCTGTTTTTT	CAVTTGTSGSHITGELFF
TRBV4-1	once	TRBJ2-7	.	TGCGCCAGCAGCTCGTTTTTTCTCTCCTACGAGCAGTACTTC	CASSSFFLSYEQYF
TRBV5-6	.	TRBJ2-7	.	TGTGCCAGCAGCTTTTGGGGAACAGGGACGGGCGAGCAGTACTTC	CASSFWGTGTGEQYF
TRBV19	few	TRBJ2-1	TRBD2	TGTGCCACTCGGAGCGGGGGGGCCTACAATGAGCAGTTCTTC	CATRSGGAYNEQFF
TRBV5-1	.	TRBJ2-5	.	TGCGCCAGCAGCCCGGGTGTATACCAAGAGACCCAGTACTTC	CASSPGVYQETQYF
TRBV18	.	TRBJ1-5	TRBD1	TGTGCCAGCTCACCAGGGACAGGGGCAAGCAATCAGCCCCAGCATTTT	CASSPGTGASNQPQHF
TRBV30	once	TRBJ1-5	.	TGTGCCTGGAACTCTGGACAGCACAATCAGCCCCAGCATTTT	CAWNSGQHNQPQHF
TRBV25-1	.	TRBJ2-7	.	TGTGCCAGCAGTCCCGGGAATTACGAGCAGTACTTC	CASSPGNYEQYF
TRBV6-6	once	TRBJ2-5	TRBD1	TGTGCCAGCAGTTACCTTACCGGGACAGGGCAAGAGACCCAGTACTTC	CASSYLTGTGQETQYF
TRBV5-1	.	TRBJ2-7	.	TGCGCCAGCAGCTTGGGGGCTTCAAGCGAGCAGTACTTC	CASSLGASSEQYF
TRBV4-3	.	TRBJ2-1	TRBD2	TGCGCCAGCAGCCCCTCAGCGGGAGTCCGTATTGCTGATGAGCAGTTCTTC	CASSPSAGVRIADEQFF
TRBV18	.	TRBJ1-1	.	TGTGCCAGCTCAGGAGAGGGGGGGGACACTGAAGCTTTCTTT	CASSGEGGDTEAFF
TRBV15	.	TRBJ1-6	.	TGTGCCACCAGCAGTAGGAGAGACAGCCTGAGCTCCTATAATTCACCCCTCCACTTT	CATSSRRDSLSSYNSPLHF
TRBV18	.	TRBJ2-2	.	TGTGCCAGCTCTCGGACAGTTGGTTCAGCCGGGGAGCTGTTTTTT	CASSRTVGSAGELFF
TRBV6-5	.	TRBJ2-3	.	TGTGCCAGCAGTGGAGCGGTCACAGATACGCAGTATTTT	CASSGAVTDTQYF
TRBV19	.	TRBJ2-2	.	TGTGCCAGTACTGGCCTTTGGACCGGGGAGCTGTTTTTT	CASTGLWTGELFF
TRBV5-1	.	TRBJ2-1	.	TGCGCCAGCAGCTTTTCAGGGGAGTACAATGAGCAGTTCTTC	CASSFSGEYNEQFF
TRBV7-8	once	TRBJ2-1	.	TGTGCCAGCAGCCTAACGACGGGCAATGAGCAGTTCTTC	CASSLTTGNEQFF
TRBV18	.	TRBJ2-1	.	TGTGCCAGCTCCCCGGGTCACTCTAATGAGCAGTTCTTC	CASSPGHSNEQFF
TRBV4-3	.	TRBJ2-7	.	TGCGCCAGCAGCCCTTCTAGTCTGAACGACTACGAGCAGTACTTC	CASSPSSLNDYEQYF
TRBV11-2	.	TRBJ1-1	TRBD1	TGTGCCAGCAGCCCCCGGGACAGGGCCACTGAAGCTTTCTTT	CASSPRDRATEAFF
TRBV15	few	TRBJ1-5	.	TGTGCCACCAGCAGGCGGGGAGAACCCCCACCCAATCAGCCCCAGCATTTT	CATSRRGEPPPNQPQHF
TRBV7-8	few	TRBJ2-5	.	TGTGCCAGCAGCTTAGAAATAGTGTCGAAGACCCAGTACTTC	CASSLEIVSKTQYF
TRBV7-9	once	TRBJ2-5	TRBD1	TGTGCCAGCAGCCCTACGACAGGGGGCACGCAGACCCAGTACTTC	CASSPTTGGTQTQYF
TRBV7-8	.	TRBJ2-7	.	TGTGCCAGCAGCTCCCAGGGCCCCTCCTACGAGCAGTACTTC	CASSSQGPSYEQYF
TRBV6-5	.	TRBJ2-1	.	TGTGCCAGCAGTTACGGTCTCGGCAATGAGCAGTTCTTC	CASSYGLGNEQFF
TRBV9	once	TRBJ2-7	.	TGTGCCAGCAGCGCCTCGACTAGTCTCAACTACGAGCAGTACTTC	CASSASTSLNYEQYF
TRBV6-5	.	TRBJ2-1	TRBD2	TGTGCCAGCAGTTACATCGCGGGGGGGCCCAGCGATGAGCAGTTCTTC	CASSYIAGGPSDEQFF
TRBV4-2	.	TRBJ1-5	.	TGTGCCAGCAGCTTCTCGGGGGGGGGTAGCAATCAGCCCCAGCATTTT	CASSFSGGGSNQPQHF